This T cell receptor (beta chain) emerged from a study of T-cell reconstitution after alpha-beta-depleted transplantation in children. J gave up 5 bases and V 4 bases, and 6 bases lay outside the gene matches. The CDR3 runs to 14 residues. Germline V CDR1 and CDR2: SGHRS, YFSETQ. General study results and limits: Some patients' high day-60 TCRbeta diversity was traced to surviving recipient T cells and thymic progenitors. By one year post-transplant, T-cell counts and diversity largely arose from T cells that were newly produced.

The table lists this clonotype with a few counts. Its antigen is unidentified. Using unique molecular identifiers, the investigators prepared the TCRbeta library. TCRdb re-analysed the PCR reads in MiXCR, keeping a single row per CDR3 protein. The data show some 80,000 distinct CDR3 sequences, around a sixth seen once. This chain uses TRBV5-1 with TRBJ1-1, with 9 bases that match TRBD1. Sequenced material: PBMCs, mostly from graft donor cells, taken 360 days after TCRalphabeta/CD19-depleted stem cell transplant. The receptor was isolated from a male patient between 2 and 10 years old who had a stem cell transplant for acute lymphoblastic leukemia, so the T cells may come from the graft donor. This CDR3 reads CASSPGQGGTEAFF. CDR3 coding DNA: TGCGCCAGCAGCCCGGGACAGGGAGGGACTGAAGCTTTCTTT.